These 27 T cell receptor beta chains came from one sample sequenced in a study of CXCR3-negative and CXCR3-positive naive CD8 T cells. Study-wide results and limits: Naive cells with CXCR3 showed TRB CDR3s that were more hydrophobic than those in CXCR3-negative naive cells.

Their cognate antigens are unknown. All TRB cDNA libraries came from 5' RACE performed with UMI labels. TCRdb derives one entry per CDR3 protein from the 5' RACE reads, leaving out DNA. Its table records approximately 90,000 distinct CDR3 sequences. The sequencing sample was made of naive CXCR3+ CD8+ T cells from blood. The subset here: CD45RO-CCR7+CD27+CD95- naive CD8+ T cells expressing CXCR3 (TNR3+). These receptor sequences come from a human donor in good health. Some clones in this sample may be carry-over from other donors' samples.

The chain links TRBV23-1 to TRBJ2-7; TCRdb proposes TRBD2, but this gene call is untestable without DNA. TRBV23-1 is designated an ORF whose function remains uncertain. CDR3 length: 14 residues. This CDR3 is CASSNSPEGCEQYF.

This chain connects TRBV5-1 to TRBJ2-7; TCRdb's D call, TRBD1, is unchecked because there is no DNA. Germline-derived CDR1 and CDR2 are SGHRS and YFSETQ. The CDR3 totals 15 residues. CDR3 sequence: CASSAAGQAPHEQYF. Complete variable domain (other parts from reference TRBV5-1 and TRBJ2-7): KAGVTQTPRYLIKTRGQQVTLSCSPISGHRSVSWYQQTPGQGLQFLFEYFSETQRNKGNFPGRFSGRQFSNSRSEMNVSTLELGDSALYLCASSAAGQAPHEQYFGPGTRLTVT.

The chain couples TRBV28 to TRBJ2-3. CDR1 MDHEN and CDR2 SYDVKM come from the germline V gene. This CDR3 is built from 13 residues. This chain's CDR3 is CASSSQNEVEQYF.

This chain uses TRBV27 with TRBJ2-1; the D call from TCRdb, TRBD2, cannot be confirmed without DNA. Germline V CDR1 and CDR2: MNHEY, SMNVEV (reference sequence). The CDR3 spans 15 residues. The CDR3 sequence is CASSPGGSAGGEQFF.

The CDR3 loop reads CAIPTGYGYTF. This rearrangement joins TRBV28 to TRBJ1-2; the D call from TCRdb, TRBD1, cannot be confirmed without DNA. The CDR3 is made up of 11 amino acids. Per the germline V gene, CDR1 is MDHEN and CDR2 is SYDVKM.

The J gene is TRBJ1-1, the V gene TRBV5-1; lacking DNA, the TRBD1 call made by TCRdb goes unchecked. Germline V lookup: CDR1 SGHRS, CDR2 YFSETQ. CDR3 length: 14 residues. CDR3 amino acids: CASSDRPGATEAFF.

The chain combines TRBV10-3 with TRBJ2-2; lacking DNA, the TRBD1 call made by TCRdb goes unchecked. The germline V gene encodes CDR1 ENHRY and CDR2 SYGVKD. This CDR3 has 15 residues. CDR3 sequence: CAIRGRGTPTGELFF.

The chain combines TRBV7-8 with TRBJ1-5; TCRdb designates TRBD1, a call that cannot be tested without DNA. CDR3 length: 17 residues. CDR1 and CDR2 from the germline V gene are SGHVS and FQNEAQ. CDR3 residues: CASSTAVGGDKRQPQHF.

This chain uses TRBV20-1 with TRBJ2-2; TCRdb returns TRBD1, unconfirmable since there is no DNA. Germline V CDR1 and CDR2: DFQATT, SNEGSKA (reference sequence). The CDR3 sequence is 15 residues long. The CDR3 loop is CSARSVGGATGELFF.

This chain joins TRBV28 and TRBJ1-2. The CDR3 contains 14 residues. In germline, CDR1 is MDHEN, CDR2 SYDVKM. CDR3 sequence: CASVYTGRPYGYTF.

V usage is TRBV27 and J usage is TRBJ2-5; TCRdb picks TRBD2, but there is no DNA to check that call. Germline loops: CDR1 MNHEY, CDR2 SMNVEV (reference sequence). The CDR3 length is 12 residues. The CDR3 region is CAVGAARETQYF.

The gene calls are TRBV29-1 and TRBJ2-3; TCRdb names TRBD2, which stays unverified in the absence of DNA. Germline lookup yields CDR1 SQVTM and CDR2 ANQGSEA. CDR3 length: 17 residues. The chain's CDR3 is CSVEDFSGRRSTDTQYF.

The chain is built from TRBV28 and TRBJ2-7; TCRdb reports TRBD1, a call that lacks DNA to check it against. CDR1 is MDHEN, CDR2 SYDVKM, per germline. The CDR3 is 14 amino acids. The CDR3 spells CASLGAATSYEQYF.

The chain links TRBV12-3 or TRBV12-4 to TRBJ1-2; TCRdb indicates TRBD1, and absent DNA this call remains unverified. The CDR3 loop spans 14 amino acids. The chain's CDR3 is CASSPRTGGYGYTF.

The chain uses TRBV28 and TRBJ1-1; the D call of TRBD1 rests on TCRdb alone, since no DNA is present to check it. The CDR3 is 11 amino acids. Germline lookup yields CDR1 MDHEN and CDR2 SYDVKM. The CDR3 spells CASSFGAAAFF.

The CDR3 is CASSSTMVSSGRFTDTQYF. The chain joins TRBV12-3 or TRBV12-4 to TRBJ2-3; no DNA is available, so the TRBD2 call from TCRdb remains unchecked. There are 19 residues in the CDR3.

The rearrangement joins TRBV28 to TRBJ2-1; the D call of TRBD1 rests on TCRdb alone, since no DNA is present to check it. There are 15 residues in the CDR3. CDR1 is MDHEN, CDR2 SYDVKM, per germline. CDR3 amino acids: CASGGPGTTYNEQFF.

The chain links TRBV25-1 to TRBJ2-2. The CDR3 is made up of 13 amino acids. The germline gives CDR1 MGHDK, CDR2 SYGVNS. CDR3 sequence reads: CASSSGSTGELFF. Supplemented by reference TRBV25-1 and TRBJ2-2, the full variable domain reads EADIYQTPRYLVIGTGKKITLECSQTMGHDKMYWYQQDPGMELHLIHYSYGVNSTEKGDLSSESTVSRIRTEHFPLTLESARPSHTSQYLCASSSGSTGELFFGEGSRLTVL.

This sequence joins TRBV3-1 and TRBJ1-3. Germline-derived CDR1 and CDR2 are LGHDT and YNNKEL (reference sequence). The CDR3 totals 15 residues. CDR3 sequence: CASSQDLASGNTIYF.

The rearrangement joins TRBV27 to TRBJ2-3; TCRdb names TRBD2, which stays unverified in the absence of DNA. This CDR3 is built from 12 residues. CDR1 is MNHEY and CDR2 is SMNVEV in the germline V gene (reference sequence). The CDR3 spells CASGLNTDTQYF.

This chain connects TRBV6-5 to TRBJ2-1; the TCRdb D gene call, TRBD1, has no DNA to confirm it. Germline V lookup: CDR1 MNHEY, CDR2 SVGAGI. The CDR3 length is 15 residues. CDR3 residues: CASSPEGQGDGEQFF.

The chain is built from TRBV12-3 or TRBV12-4 and TRBJ2-7; TCRdb calls TRBD2, which cannot be checked without DNA. CDR3 length: 17 residues. CDR3 amino acids: CASRSDDSGRAAGEQYF.

The chain recombines TRBV29-1 with TRBJ2-7. The CDR3 consists of 14 residues. Germline CDR1 SQVTM, CDR2 ANQGSEA. This CDR3 reads CSVVKFVGSYEQYF.

This chain links TRBV16 with TRBJ1-6; TCRdb's D gene call, TRBD1, goes unchecked for lack of DNA. There are 14 residues in the CDR3. Germline V lookup: CDR1 KGHSY, CDR2 FQNENV. The CDR3 reads CASSQSGGHSPLHF.

This chain links TRBV18 with TRBJ2-1; TCRdb's D call, TRBD1, is unchecked because there is no DNA. CDR3 length equals 11 residues. CDR1 is KGHSH, CDR2 LQKENI, per germline. The CDR3 is CASSSGQEQFF.

The rearrangement links TRBV5-6 to TRBJ1-5. Germline CDR1 SGHDT, CDR2 YYEEEE. There are 12 residues in the CDR3. The CDR3 region is CASSALEQPQHF.

This sequence joins TRBV7-2 and TRBJ1-1; TCRdb returns TRBD1, unconfirmable since there is no DNA. The CDR3 sequence is 16 residues long. Germline values: CDR1 SGHTA, CDR2 FQGNSA. CDR3 sequence reads: CASSKMGQGPYTEAFF.